This T cell receptor beta chain was documented in a study of breast tumors, draining lymph nodes, adjacent tissues. General study findings and limits: Luminal-like breast cancer showed significantly greater tumor-nontumor repertoire similarity than basal-like breast cancer did. The data were judged consistent with most tumor T cells coming from lymph node and expanding in tumor. Data only fit, rather than demonstrated, lymph node origin of most tumor T cells. Tumor TCR diversity was below lymph nodes but above nontumor tissue.

Axillary draining lymph nodes of breast cancer patients supplied the node samples. One entry per CDR3 protein results from TCRdb running MiXCR on the multiplex PCR reads. The sample shows 180,000 or so distinct CDR3 sequences, around a third of them seen only once. The germline CDR1 and CDR2 sequences are SGHVS and FQNEAQ. This CDR3 region has 14 residues. V shed 5 bases, J shed 5 bases, and the junction held 7 bases outside the gene matches. Points on this clonotype: The antigen is not known.

V gene TRBV7-8 combines with J gene TRBJ1-1, with 8 bases lining up with TRBD1. Sequencing was carried out using axillary lymph node tissue. The TCR sequence derives from a female donor with breast cancer. Some clones in this sample may be carry-over from other donors' samples. The CDR3: CASSTRTGRTEAFF. CDR3 in DNA: TGTGCCAGCAGCACCCGGACAGGGCGGACTGAAGCTTTCTTT.